The present T cell receptor (beta chain) was sequenced within a study of blood T cells in healthy people across ages. The study isolated at least 6.5 million PBMCs from each sample. Germline V gives CDR1 SGHVS, CDR2 FNYEAQ. CDR3 length: 15 residues. V gave up 1 base and J gave up 4 bases, with 11 bases separating them. This clonotype appeared a few times. Its cognate antigen is unknown. A J-beta primer mix and a sample-barcoded 5' primer were used in a second PCR of about 7 to 11 cycles. TCRdb ran MiXCR on the 5' RACE reads and lists one entry per CDR3 protein. The profile shows over 1,500,000 distinct CDR3 sequences, approximately 39% of them singletons. The study, taken as a whole, reports: Estimated diversity across one million T cells was deemed an underestimate. Greater diversity and more naive CD4+ cells were seen in long-lived donors than in aged donors. Measured against age, TCR beta diversity per million T cells decreased in a roughly linear manner.

Sequencing was carried out using blood. This sequence was found in a human donor in good health. The rearrangement joins TRBV7-6 to TRBJ2-1, with D possibly TRBD2 on 6 matching bases. CDR3 coding DNA: TGTGCCAGCAGCTTAGTTACGGGGGAGTACAATGAGCAGTTCTTC. Translating gives CASSLVTGEYNEQFF.